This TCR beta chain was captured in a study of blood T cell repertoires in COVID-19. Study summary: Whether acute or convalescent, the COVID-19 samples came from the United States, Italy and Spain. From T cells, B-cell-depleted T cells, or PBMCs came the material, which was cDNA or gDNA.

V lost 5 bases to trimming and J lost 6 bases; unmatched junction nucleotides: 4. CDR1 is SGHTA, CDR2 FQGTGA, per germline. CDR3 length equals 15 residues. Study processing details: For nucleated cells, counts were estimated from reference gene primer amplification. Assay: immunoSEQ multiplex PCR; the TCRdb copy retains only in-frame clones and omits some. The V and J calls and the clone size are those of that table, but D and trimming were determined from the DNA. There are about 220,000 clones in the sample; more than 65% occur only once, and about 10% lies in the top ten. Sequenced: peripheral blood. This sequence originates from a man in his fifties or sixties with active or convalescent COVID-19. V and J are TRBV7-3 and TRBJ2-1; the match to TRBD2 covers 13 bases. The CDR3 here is CASSRGLAGFNEQFF. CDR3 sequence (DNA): TGTGCCAGCAGCCGGGGACTAGCGGGATTCAATGAGCAGTTCTTC.